The following is a T cell receptor (beta chain) sequence with its context. The data belong to a study of shared clonotypes between healthy human individuals. This table comes from immunoSEQ multiplex PCR, and its TCRdb copy is limited to in-frame clones, with some not included. Of approximately 500,000 clones detected, 90% to 96% appear once; the ten largest clones hold about 0.064%. The sequence came from a woman aged 30 to 39 in good health. Source material: naive CD4+ T cells sorted from blood. As to subset: CD45RA+ positively selected.

The CDR3 DNA reads as TGCGCCAGCAGCAACCCCAGGGGACTTAGCTCCTACGAGCAGTACTTC. Translation: CASSNPRGLSSYEQYF. This chain joins TRBV5-1 and TRBJ2-5; possibly TRBD1 or TRBD2 for D (6 bases each). The J call may not be correct, given that the DNA end is closer to TRBJ2-7. This CDR3 contains 16 residues. Germline loops: CDR1 SGHRS, CDR2 YFSETQ.